Each of the 25 T cell receptor beta chains below was sequenced from the same sample in a study of shared clonotypes between healthy human individuals. Measured with immunoSEQ multiplex PCR; TCRdb has only the in-frame clones, and not every one. The table shows about 1.1 million clones, with around 78% occurring only once. Specimen: memory CD4+ T cells from PBMCs. Subset defined: CD45RA-negative fraction. These TCRs come from a man aged 18 to 30 in good health. Some clones in this sample may be carry-over from other donors' samples.

The J gene is TRBJ1-4, the V gene TRBV2; D possibly corresponds to TRBD1 (6 bases). There are 13 residues in the CDR3. Per germline, CDR1 SNHLY and CDR2 FYNNEI. Trimming left V 10 bases short and J 8 bases short, with 17 bases between. The CDR3 DNA reads as TGTGCCATTCGACAGGTCCCCAAGGAAAAACTGTTTTTT. Amino acid sequence: CAIRQVPKEKLFF.

The chain employs TRBV28 and TRBJ2-1; D gene unclear. The CDR3 runs to 15 residues. V lost 6 bases to trimming and J lost 2 bases, with 14 bases between them. Germline-derived CDR1 and CDR2 are MDHEN and SYDVKM. The CDR3 protein is CASRTTASTYNEQFF. DNA of the CDR3: TGTGCCAGCAGAACTACAGCCTCCACCTACAATGAGCAGTTCTTC.

J is TRBJ1-1 and V is TRBV11-1, with D hard to call. The CDR3 is 17 amino acids. Germline V gene sequence: CDR1 SGHAT, CDR2 FQDESV (reference sequence). Deletions cut 5 bases from V and 1 base from J, with 20 bases between. The CDR3 loop reads CASSTKYLSSANTEAFF. DNA for the CDR3: TGTGCCAGCAGCACGAAATACCTCAGTTCCGCGAACACTGAAGCTTTCTTT. The full variable domain, with the rest looked up from reference TRBV11-1 and TRBJ1-1, is EAEVAQSPRYKITEKSQAVAFWCDPISGHATLYWYRQILGQGPELLVQFQDESVVDDSQLPKDRFSAERLKGVDSTLKIQPAELGDSAMYLCASSTKYLSSANTEAFFGQGTRLTVV.

This chain's CDR3 is CASSPAGVAGELFF. The CDR3 coding sequence is TGTGCCAGCAGTCCGGCGGGAGTGGCCGGGGAGCTGTTTTTT. The genes are TRBV27 and TRBJ2-2, with TRBD2 matching 7 bases. Germline CDR1 and CDR2: MNHEY and SMNVEV (reference sequence). The CDR3 is 14 amino acids. V shed 5 bases, J shed 6 bases, and the junction held 6 bases outside the gene matches.

The chain is built from TRBV7-2 and TRBJ2-2; 15 nucleotides match TRBD2. CDR3 size: 17 residues. CDR1 and CDR2 from the germline V gene are SGHTA and FQGNSA. The V gene end was trimmed by 5 bases and the J gene end by 5 bases; junction bases not matched to a gene: 6. The CDR3 bases are TGTGCCAGCAGCCGGGGACTAGCGGGAGGCCTAACCGGGGAGCTGTTTTTT. Encoded protein: CASSRGLAGGLTGELFF.

The genes are TRBV28 and TRBJ2-3; no firm D call. This CDR3 has 13 residues. Germline CDR1 is MDHEN and CDR2 is SYDVKM. V was cut by 3 bases and J by 0 bases, with 4 bases left in between. The DNA for the CDR3 is TGTGCCAGCAGTTTTTTAAGCACAGATACGCAGTATTTT. This encodes CASSFLSTDTQYF. The complete variable domain, with remaining parts taken from reference TRBV28 and TRBJ2-3, reads DVKVTQSSRYLVKRTGEKVFLECVQDMDHENMFWYRQDPGLGLRLIYFSYDVKMKEKGDIPEGYSVSREKKERFSLILESASTNQTSMYLCASSFLSTDTQYFGPGTRLTVL.

The V gene is TRBV7-3, the J gene TRBJ2-2, with a possible D match to TRBD1 (6 bases). V was shortened by 1 base and J by 6 bases, with 18 bases between the two germline ends. CDR3 length: 17 residues. Germline lookup yields CDR1 SGHTA and CDR2 FQGTGA. The CDR3 loop reads CASSLSARGNVAGELFF. The CDR3 DNA sequence: TGTGCCAGCAGCTTAAGTGCCAGGGGTAATGTCGCCGGGGAGCTGTTTTTT.

The gene calls are TRBV11-3 and TRBJ1-1; 7 bases align to TRBD1. Looked up from germline, CDR1 is SGHNT and CDR2 is YENEEA. The length of the CDR3 is 15 residues. J lost 1 base, V lost 0 bases, and 2 bases had no gene match. Written as DNA, the CDR3 is TGTGCCAGCAGCTTAGAGGGACAGAAGAACACTGAAGCTTTCTTT. Protein: CASSLEGQKNTEAFF.

The chain joins TRBV5-1 to TRBJ2-7; unclear D gene. CDR3 length equals 14 residues. Germline V gene lookup returns CDR1 SGHRS and CDR2 YFSETQ. The V gene lost 2 bases and the J gene lost 0 bases, with 9 bases spanning the gap. The DNA of the CDR3 is TGCGCCAGCAGCTTTAGTTATACCTCCTACGAGCAGTACTTC. Residues: CASSFSYTSYEQYF.

The chain recombines TRBV28 with TRBJ2-2, with TRBD1 as a possible D gene (5 bases). V gave up 4 bases and J gave up 5 bases, with 14 bases separating them. The germline gives CDR1 MDHEN, CDR2 SYDVKM. This CDR3 has 15 amino acids. DNA of the CDR3: TGTGCCAGCAGTTCACCGTGGGGCCAGACCGGGGAGCTGTTTTTT. Translated: CASSSPWGQTGELFF. Looking up the rest from reference TRBV28 and TRBJ2-2 gives the full variable domain: DVKVTQSSRYLVKRTGEKVFLECVQDMDHENMFWYRQDPGLGLRLIYFSYDVKMKEKGDIPEGYSVSREKKERFSLILESASTNQTSMYLCASSSPWGQTGELFFGEGSRLTVL.

J is TRBJ2-7 and V is TRBV7-2, with D possibly being TRBD1 or TRBD2 (6 bases each). The CDR3 has 13 residues. Trimming left V 2 bases short and J 6 bases short, with 11 bases between. The germline V gene encodes CDR1 SGHTA and CDR2 FQGNSA. The CDR3 DNA reads as TGTGCCAGCAGCTTAATACAGGGAGGCGAGCAGTACTTC. It is translated as CASSLIQGGEQYF.

V is TRBV5-4 and J is TRBJ2-5; D is unclear. The V and J ends lost 0 bases and 5 bases respectively, with 11 bases between them. The CDR3 has 14 amino acids. CDR1 and CDR2 (germline): SGHNT, YYREEE (reference sequence). The CDR3 DNA sequence: TGTGCCAGCAGCTTGGCGGCCACTGGGGAGACCCAGTACTTC. It translates to CASSLAATGETQYF.

The genes are TRBV6-6 and TRBJ1-1; D not certain. The CDR3 covers 14 residues. The V gene lost 6 bases and the J gene lost 0 bases, with 11 bases spanning the gap. Looked up from germline, CDR1 is MNHNY and CDR2 is SVGAGI (reference sequence). In DNA, the CDR3 is TGTGCCAGCAGACCCCAGGCGATGAACACTGAAGCTTTCTTT. It encodes CASRPQAMNTEAFF.

The chain carries TRBV20-1 and TRBJ1-1, with D uncertain. Germline assignment: CDR1 DFQATT and CDR2 SNEGSKA (reference sequence). Between the trimmed V and J ends, which lost 5 bases and 6 bases, there was a span of 10 bases. The CDR3 consists of 11 residues. The CDR3 region has the DNA TGCAGTGCTCCCTTCGGCCCTGAAGCTTTCTTT. This translates into CSAPFGPEAFF.

The genes are TRBV6-5 and TRBJ2-5; no firm D call. Between the trimmed V and J ends, which lost 4 bases and 0 bases, there was a span of 15 bases. CDR1 and CDR2 (germline): MNHEY, SVGAGI. This CDR3 has 16 amino acids. The DNA for the CDR3 is TGTGCCAGCAGTTCCCAGGACGGACGGAACCAAGAGACCCAGTACTTC. It codes for CASSSQDGRNQETQYF.

The J gene is TRBJ1-2, the V gene TRBV7-9; 7 nucleotides align to TRBD1. The CDR3 extends over 15 amino acids. CDR1 and CDR2 (germline): SEHNR, FQNEAQ (reference sequence). Unmatched junction bases numbered 11, after V lost 5 bases and J lost 5 bases. The CDR3 region has the DNA TGTGCCAGCAGCCAGACGACAGGGAAGGAGTATGGCTACACCTTC. Its protein product is CASSQTTGKEYGYTF.

The J gene is TRBJ2-6, the V gene TRBV15; the match to TRBD1 covers 7 bases. The germline V gene has CDR1 LNHNV and CDR2 YYDKDF (reference sequence). The CDR3 loop spans 17 amino acids. Trimming at V came to 4 bases and at J to 2 bases, leaving 8 bases not matched to a gene. The CDR3 loop reads CATSTPYDRAGANVLTF. In DNA, the CDR3 is TGTGCCACCAGCACCCCCTACGACAGGGCTGGGGCCAACGTCCTGACTTTC. Full variable domain (outside the CDR3, taken from reference TRBV15 and TRBJ2-6): DAMVIQNPRYQVTQFGKPVTLSCSQTLNHNVMYWYQQKSSQAPKLLFHYYDKDFNNEADTPDNFQSRRPNTSFCFLDIRSPGLGDTAMYLCATSTPYDRAGANVLTFGAGSRLTVL.

The CDR3 is CASSSRDRYGETQYF. For the CDR3, the DNA is TGTGCCAGCAGCAGCAGGGACCGGTACGGAGAGACCCAGTACTTC. This rearrangement joins TRBV2 to TRBJ2-5, with D perhaps TRBD1 or TRBD2 (5 bases each). V lost 6 bases and J lost 4, with 18 bases in between. Germline loops: CDR1 SNHLY, CDR2 FYNNEI. CDR3 length: 15 amino acids. Variable domain in full (rest from reference TRBV2 and TRBJ2-5): EPEVTQTPSHQVTQMGQEVILRCVPISNHLYFYWYRQILGQKVEFLVSFYNNEISEKSEIFDDQFSVERPDGSNFTLKIRSTKLEDSAMYFCASSSRDRYGETQYFGPGTRLLVL.

V usage is TRBV7-3 and J usage is TRBJ2-1, with D unresolved. Per germline, CDR1 SGHTA and CDR2 FQGTGA. The CDR3 consists of 15 residues. V was clipped by 1 base and J by 0 bases, with 7 bases between them. CDR3 region: CASSLSLSSYNEQFF. The CDR3 nucleotides are TGTGCCAGCAGCTTAAGTCTAAGCTCCTACAATGAGCAGTTCTTC. Combining the CDR3 with reference TRBV7-3 and TRBJ2-1 gives the whole variable domain GAGVSQTPSNKVTEKGKYVELRCDPISGHTALYWYRQSLGQGPEFLIYFQGTGAADDSGLPNDRFFAVRPEGSVSTLKIQRTERGDSAVYLCASSLSLSSYNEQFFGPGTRLTVL.

The chain has TRBV7-2 and TRBJ2-7; unclear D gene. V lost 5 bases and J lost 2, with 4 bases in between. The CDR3 covers 11 residues. Per the germline V gene, CDR1 is SGHTA and CDR2 is FQGNSA. In nucleotides, the CDR3 is TGTGCCAGCAGCACTACCTACGAGCAGTACTTC. Translated, it gives CASSTTYEQYF.

This clone occurred a few times. The V gene is TRBV2, the J gene TRBJ1-1; 7 bases fit TRBD1. Germline V gene data show CDR1 as SNHLY and CDR2 as FYNNEI. V lost 6 bases to trimming and J lost 1 base; unmatched junction nucleotides: 5. The CDR3 covers 14 residues. CDR3 nucleotides: TGTGCCAGCAGACGAGGGACAGCGAACACTGAAGCTTTCTTT. This sequence encodes CASRRGTANTEAFF.

V and J are TRBV25-1 and TRBJ2-7, with 8 bases matching TRBD2. The V segment lost 6 bases and the J segment 7 bases; nucleotides outside the gene matches: 11. Germline loops: CDR1 MGHDK, CDR2 SYGVNS. The CDR3 spans 14 residues. Here the CDR3 reads CASRKGTSSSEQYF. CDR3 in DNA: TGTGCCAGCAGGAAGGGGACTAGTTCTAGTGAGCAGTACTTC.

The chain recombines TRBV6-5 with TRBJ1-4; D remains unclear. CDR3 length: 15 amino acids. The germline gives CDR1 MNHEY, CDR2 SVGAGI. With 5 bases removed from V and 8 bases from J, the gap between germline ends came to 18 bases. In DNA, the CDR3 is TGTGCCAGCAGTCGGAGACCCTCACCCTTCGAAAAACTGTTTTTT. It yields the protein CASSRRPSPFEKLFF.

This sequence joins TRBV19 and TRBJ2-2; D is perhaps TRBD2 (5 bases). Germline V gene data show CDR1 as LNHDA and CDR2 as SQIVND (reference sequence). V was shortened by 6 bases and J by 5 bases, with 10 bases between the two germline ends. The CDR3 runs to 13 residues. The CDR3 is CASSVTGTGELFF. In DNA form, the CDR3 reads TGTGCCAGTAGCGTCACGGGGACCGGGGAGCTGTTTTTT.

This clone was seen ten or more times. The genes are TRBV28 and TRBJ1-1; no clear D gene. Germline CDR1 and CDR2: MDHEN and SYDVKM. The CDR3 covers 11 residues. V lost 6 bases and J 1 base, leaving 3 bases between the germline ends. The CDR3 spells CASRSNTEAFF. CDR3 DNA sequence: TGTGCCAGCAGGTCGAACACTGAAGCTTTCTTT.